One sample yielded the 4 T cell receptor beta chains listed below, sequenced in a study of shared clonotypes between healthy human individuals. The data were produced by immunoSEQ multiplex PCR, yet TCRdb's version contains in-frame clones alone and is incomplete. Counted here are fewer than 850,000 clones, 55% to 75% occurring once; the ten biggest clones make up 1.8%. The source material was memory CD4+ T cells sorted from blood. The subset here: CD45RA-negative fraction. These receptor sequences come from a woman aged 30 to 39 in good health.

This clone was seen more than once but under ten times. V is TRBV25-1 and J is TRBJ1-5; 7 bases agree with TRBD1. The CDR3 loop spans 16 amino acids. Per germline, CDR1 MGHDK and CDR2 SYGVNS. Germline trimming cut 1 base from V and 4 bases from J; bases unmatched to any gene: 7. As DNA, the CDR3 is TGTGCCAGCAGTGAATCTCGGCAGGGGGTGAATCAGCCCCAGCATTTT. Amino acids: CASSESRQGVNQPQHF.

This chain joins TRBV19 and TRBJ2-6, with TRBD2 matching 9 bases. Germline V gives CDR1 LNHDA, CDR2 SQIVND (reference sequence). This CDR3 is 19 amino acids long. Losses at the gene ends were 3 bases for V and 0 bases for J; bases not matched to a gene: 9. The CDR3 loop is CASSMGRLAALSGANVLTF. CDR3 sequence (DNA): TGTGCCAGTAGTATGGGTCGACTAGCGGCCCTCTCTGGGGCCAACGTCCTGACTTTC.

J is TRBJ2-1 and V is TRBV25-1, with D tentatively TRBD1 or TRBD2 (5 bases each). Trimming removed 4 bases from V and 6 bases from J, with 13 bases in between. The germline CDR1 and CDR2 sequences are MGHDK and SYGVNS. This CDR3 region has 14 residues. CDR3 region: CASSGSSGGNEQFF. As DNA, the CDR3 is TGTGCCAGCAGTGGCTCATCTGGGGGCAATGAGCAGTTCTTC.

This clone showed up many times. The rearrangement joins TRBV14 to TRBJ2-1; 12 bases line up with TRBD2. The V segment lost 1 base and the J segment 7 bases; nucleotides outside the gene matches: 8. Germline CDR1 and CDR2: SGHDN and FVKESK. The CDR3 loop spans 17 amino acids. CDR3 sequence: CASSQGPSGRAVNEQFF. CDR3 in DNA: TGTGCCAGCAGCCAAGGTCCTAGCGGGAGGGCCGTTAATGAGCAGTTCTTC.